The 4 T cell receptor beta chains given below trace back to one sample, sequenced in a study of radiation and T cells in renal cell carcinoma (dated by TCRdb to the early 2020s). The library was generated by the immunoSEQ multiplex PCR assay. TCRdb holds this immuneACCESS table with in-frame rearrangements only. Some clones are missing; in checked studies, unresolved V genes explain under half, and the rest has no known cause. Present in this sample are 120,000 to 150,000 clones, 75% to 90% of which were seen just once. Under 30% of the sample belongs to the ten largest clones. Per the publication, the time point label means: baseline pretreatment blood. Per the publication, the treatment or condition label means: 15 Gy SBRT to primary tumor, nephrectomy 4 weeks later. Source: blood, taken from a patient whose treatment included radiotherapy and nephrectomy. The receptors here all came from a woman aged 50 to 60 with renal cell carcinoma.

The rearrangement uses TRBV6-1 and TRBJ1-3; D is unclear. The CDR3 contains 15 residues. From germline, CDR1 is MNHNS and CDR2 SASEGT. Trimming removed 4 bases at V and 0 bases at J, with 10 bases between. CDR3 coding DNA: TGTGCCAGCAGTGCTACGGCCACCTCTGGAAACACCATATATTTT. Translated: CASSATATSGNTIYF.

This chain uses TRBV30 with TRBJ1-4; no firm D call. This CDR3 has 13 residues. Trimming shortened V by 0 bases and J by 8 bases, and 10 bases separated the two germline ends. Germline values: CDR1 GTSNPN, CDR2 SVGIG (reference sequence). In DNA form, the CDR3 reads TGTGCCTGGAGTGTCGGCAGGAGAGAAAAACTGTTTTTT. It is translated as CAWSVGRREKLFF.

The genes are TRBV25-1 and TRBJ1-4, with D possibly being TRBD1 (6 bases). The ends were cut back, 3 bases at V and 3 bases at J, with 14 bases in the middle. The CDR3 sequence is 16 residues long. Germline lookup yields CDR1 MGHDK and CDR2 SYGVNS. This CDR3 reads CASSDGGRVANEKLFF. The DNA for the CDR3 is TGTGCCAGCAGTGACGGGGGCAGGGTTGCTAATGAAAAACTGTTTTTT.

The chain uses TRBV5-4 and TRBJ2-1, with TRBD2 matching 15 bases. The CDR3 loop spans 15 amino acids. V lost 3 bases, J lost 10 bases, and 5 bases stayed unmatched. From germline, CDR1 is SGHNT and CDR2 YYREEE (reference sequence). For the CDR3, the DNA is TGTGCCAGCAGCTCCACCGGGACTAGCGGGGGGGAGCAGTTCTTC. It specifies CASSSTGTSGGEQFF.